The source of this T cell receptor (beta chain) is a study of cytomegalovirus exposure and HLA in healthy donors. Whole-study findings and limits: For most subjects, TCR beta sequences were reported to predict HLA-A and HLA-B alleles with accuracy. Per a later analysis, HLA-associated TCR beta chains showed more clonal expansion than other, equally common TCR beta chains. It was 160 or so TCR beta chains that were listed as cytomegalovirus-associated.

Vbeta (60) and Jbeta (13) primers were used in the PCR. Assay: immunoSEQ multiplex PCR; the TCRdb copy retains only in-frame clones and omits some. The table includes about 160,000 clones, around 74% detected once. A note on this clone: What it recognizes is unknown.

Germline lookup yields CDR1 KGHSH and CDR2 LQKENI. The CDR3 is made up of 15 amino acids. Trimming took 3 bases from V and 3 from J, leaving 12 bases between them. The V gene is TRBV18, the J gene TRBJ1-5; D not resolved. The sequence was collected from a female donor in good health and CMV-seronegative. Material for sequencing was PBMCs. This CDR3 is CASSPSTASNQPQHF. As DNA, the CDR3 is TGTGCCAGCTCACCGAGCACAGCTTCCAATCAGCCCCAGCATTTT.